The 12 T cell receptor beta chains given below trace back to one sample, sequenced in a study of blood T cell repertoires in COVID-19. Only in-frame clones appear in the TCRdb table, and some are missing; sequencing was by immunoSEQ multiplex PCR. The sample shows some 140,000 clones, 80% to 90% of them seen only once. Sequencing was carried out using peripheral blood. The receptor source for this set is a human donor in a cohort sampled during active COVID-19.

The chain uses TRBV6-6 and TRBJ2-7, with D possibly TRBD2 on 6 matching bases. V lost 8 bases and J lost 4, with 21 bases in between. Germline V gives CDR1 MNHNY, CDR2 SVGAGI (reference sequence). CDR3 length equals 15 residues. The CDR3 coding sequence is TGTGCCAGCGATAAGCGATCCGGGGGTTATTACGAGCAGTACTTC. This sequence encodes CASDKRSGGYYEQYF.

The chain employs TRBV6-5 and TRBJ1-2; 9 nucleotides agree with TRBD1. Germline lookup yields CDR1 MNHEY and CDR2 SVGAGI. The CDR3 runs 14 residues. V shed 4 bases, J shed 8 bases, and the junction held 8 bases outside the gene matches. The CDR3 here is CASSSPGQGEGYTF. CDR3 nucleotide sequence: TGTGCCAGCAGTTCCCCGGGACAGGGAGAGGGCTACACCTTC.

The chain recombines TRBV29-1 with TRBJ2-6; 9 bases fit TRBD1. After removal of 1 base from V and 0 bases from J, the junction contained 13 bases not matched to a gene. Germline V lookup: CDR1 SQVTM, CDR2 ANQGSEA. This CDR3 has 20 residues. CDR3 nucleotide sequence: TGCAGCGTTGAAGTCGGGACAGGGAGACTCGAAAACTCTGGGGCCAACGTCCTGACTTTC. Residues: CSVEVGTGRLENSGANVLTF.

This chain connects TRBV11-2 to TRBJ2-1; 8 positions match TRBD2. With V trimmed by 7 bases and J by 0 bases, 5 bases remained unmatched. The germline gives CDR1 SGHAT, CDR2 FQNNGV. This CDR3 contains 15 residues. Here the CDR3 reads CASTTGGASYNEQFF. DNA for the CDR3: TGTGCCAGCACCACCGGGGGGGCCTCCTACAATGAGCAGTTCTTC.

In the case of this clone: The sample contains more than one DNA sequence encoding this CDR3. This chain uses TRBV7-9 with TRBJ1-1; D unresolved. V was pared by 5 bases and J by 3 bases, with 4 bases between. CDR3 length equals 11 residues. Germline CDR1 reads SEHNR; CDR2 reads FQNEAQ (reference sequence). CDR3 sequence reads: CASSRDTEAFF. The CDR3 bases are TGTGCCAGCAGCCGAGACACTGAAGCTTTCTTT.

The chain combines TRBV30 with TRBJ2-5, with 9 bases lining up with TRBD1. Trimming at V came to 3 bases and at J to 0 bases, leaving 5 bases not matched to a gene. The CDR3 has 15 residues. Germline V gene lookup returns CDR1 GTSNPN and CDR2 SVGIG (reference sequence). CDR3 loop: CAWSPDRGYQETQYF. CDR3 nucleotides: TGTGCCTGGAGCCCCGACAGGGGGTACCAAGAGACCCAGTACTTC. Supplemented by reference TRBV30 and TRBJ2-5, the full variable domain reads SQTIHQWPATLVQPVGSPLSLECTVEGTSNPNLYWYRQAAGRGLQLLFYSVGIGQISSEVPQNLSASRPQDRQFILSSKKLLLSDSGFYLCAWSPDRGYQETQYFGPGTRLLVL.

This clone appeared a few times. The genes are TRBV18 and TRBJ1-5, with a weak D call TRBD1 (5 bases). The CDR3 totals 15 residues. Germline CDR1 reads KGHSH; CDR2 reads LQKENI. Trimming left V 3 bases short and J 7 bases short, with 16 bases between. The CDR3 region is CASSPGQGGRQPQHF. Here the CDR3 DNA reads TGTGCCAGCTCACCGGGCCAGGGTGGACGACAGCCCCAGCATTTT.

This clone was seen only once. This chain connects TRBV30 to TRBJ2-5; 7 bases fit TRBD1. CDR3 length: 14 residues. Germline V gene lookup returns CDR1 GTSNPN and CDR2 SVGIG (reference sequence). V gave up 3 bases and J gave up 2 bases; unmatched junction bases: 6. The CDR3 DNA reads TGTGCCTGGAGCACCGGGACAGAGCAAGAGACCCAGTACTTC. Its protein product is CAWSTGTEQETQYF.

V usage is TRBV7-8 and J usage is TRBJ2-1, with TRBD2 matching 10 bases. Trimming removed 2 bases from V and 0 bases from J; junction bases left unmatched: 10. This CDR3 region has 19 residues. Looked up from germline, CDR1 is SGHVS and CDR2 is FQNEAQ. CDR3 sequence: CASSLILAGTISSYNEQFF. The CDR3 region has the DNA TGTGCCAGCAGCTTAATACTAGCGGGGACCATTAGCTCCTACAATGAGCAGTTCTTC.

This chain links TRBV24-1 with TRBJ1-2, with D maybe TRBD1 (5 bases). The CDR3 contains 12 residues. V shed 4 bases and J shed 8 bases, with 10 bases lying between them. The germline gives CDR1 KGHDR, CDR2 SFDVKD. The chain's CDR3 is CATSDRGGGYTF. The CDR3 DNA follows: TGTGCCACCAGTGACCGTGGGGGGGGCTACACCTTC.

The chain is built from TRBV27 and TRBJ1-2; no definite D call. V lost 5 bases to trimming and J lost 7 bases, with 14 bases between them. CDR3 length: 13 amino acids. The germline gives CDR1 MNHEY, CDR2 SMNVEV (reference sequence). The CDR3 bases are TGTGCCAGCAGTCCGGAAGGCCGGGGTGGCTACACCTTC. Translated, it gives CASSPEGRGGYTF.

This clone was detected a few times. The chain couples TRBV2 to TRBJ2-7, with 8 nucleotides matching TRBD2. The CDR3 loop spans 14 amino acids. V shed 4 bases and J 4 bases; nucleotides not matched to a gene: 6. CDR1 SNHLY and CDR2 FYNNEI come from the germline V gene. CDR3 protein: CASSGLGGAYEQYF. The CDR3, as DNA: TGTGCCAGCAGTGGGCTCGGGGGGGCGTACGAGCAGTACTTC.